A single sample is the source of the 32 T cell receptor beta chains below, sequenced in a study of blood T cell repertoires in COVID-19. TCRdb keeps only in-frame clones here, not all; method: immunoSEQ multiplex PCR. The data show fewer than 200,000 clones, with roughly 90% seen just once and less than 25% held by the top ten. The sample taken for sequencing was peripheral blood. Receptors originate from a man between 65 and 80 years old with active or convalescent COVID-19.

This rearrangement joins TRBV5-1 to TRBJ1-1, with D perhaps matching TRBD1 (5 bases). CDR1 and CDR2 (germline): SGHRS, YFSETQ. This CDR3 has 13 residues. V lost 7 bases and J 6 bases, leaving 16 bases between the germline ends. The CDR3 loop reads CASGGELGAEAFF. The CDR3 region has the DNA TGCGCCAGCGGAGGGGAATTGGGAGCTGAAGCTTTCTTT.

The sample holds a few counts of this clone. The V call is TRBV7-2, the J call TRBJ1-2, with 7 positions matching TRBD1. V gave up 3 bases and J gave up 2 bases; unmatched junction bases: 3. The CDR3 loop spans 14 amino acids. The germline gives CDR1 SGHTA, CDR2 FQGNSA. The CDR3 DNA reads as TGTGCCAGCAGCTTCACGACAGGGAACTATGGCTACACCTTC. It codes for CASSFTTGNYGYTF. Drawing the rest from reference TRBV7-2 and TRBJ1-2, the complete variable domain is GAGVSQSPSNKVTEKGKDVELRCDPISGHTALYWYRQSLGQGLEFLIYFQGNSAPDKSGLPSDRFSAERTGGSVSTLTIQRTQQEDSAVYLCASSFTTGNYGYTFGSGTRLTVV.

The J gene is TRBJ1-2, the V gene TRBV27; D perhaps matches TRBD1 (5 bases). Germline V lookup: CDR1 MNHEY, CDR2 SMNVEV (reference sequence). CDR3 length: 14 residues. V gave up 0 bases and J gave up 4 bases, with 9 bases separating them. Here the CDR3 DNA reads TGTGCCAGCAGTTTATCGTCAGGGCTCTATGGCTACACCTTC. As protein: CASSLSSGLYGYTF.

The rearrangement links TRBV7-2 to TRBJ1-1; no firm D call. This CDR3 has 13 residues. Trimming left V 4 bases short and J 0 bases short, with 6 bases between. Germline CDR1 reads SGHTA; CDR2 reads FQGNSA. The CDR3: CASSYLMNTEAFF. The CDR3 region has the DNA TGTGCCAGCAGCTATTTAATGAACACTGAAGCTTTCTTT.

This clone occurred a few times. The chain couples TRBV9 to TRBJ1-1; D not certain. V dropped 0 bases and J dropped 7 bases, with 13 bases sitting between them. CDR3 size: 14 residues. Germline V gene sequence: CDR1 SGDLS, CDR2 YYNGEE. DNA of the CDR3: TGTGCCAGCAGCGTAGATAACAGACGGGGTGAAGCTTTCTTT. Its translation is CASSVDNRRGEAFF.

This clone was seen only once. The rearrangement uses TRBV7-9 and TRBJ2-5; no reliable D call. V was trimmed by 1 base and J by 4 bases, leaving 13 bases between them. The germline V gene has CDR1 SEHNR and CDR2 FQNEAQ (reference sequence). CDR3 length: 15 residues. This CDR3 is CASSLVLVGGETQYF. The DNA of the CDR3 is TGTGCCAGCAGCTTAGTCCTAGTGGGTGGAGAGACCCAGTACTTC.

V gene TRBV19 combines with J gene TRBJ1-3, with D uncertain. The CDR3 covers 16 residues. Per the germline V gene, CDR1 is LNHDA and CDR2 is SQIVND (reference sequence). V lost 6 bases and J 0 bases, leaving 15 bases between the germline ends. DNA of the CDR3: TGTGCCAGTAGACCAGTCGTAGCGAGCTCTGGAAACACCATATATTTT. Protein sequence: CASRPVVASSGNTIYF. The full variable domain, its missing parts supplied by reference TRBV19 and TRBJ1-3, is DGGITQSPKYLFRKEGQNVTLSCEQNLNHDAMYWYRQDPGQGLRLIYYSQIVNDFQKGDIAEGYSVSREKKESFPLTVTSAQKNPTAFYLCASRPVVASSGNTIYFGEGSWLTVV.

This rearrangement joins TRBV19 to TRBJ1-2; 10 nucleotides agree with TRBD1. The CDR3 loop spans 14 amino acids. The V gene end was trimmed by 6 bases and the J gene end by 7 bases; junction bases not matched to a gene: 8. The germline gives CDR1 LNHDA, CDR2 SQIVND (reference sequence). CDR3 DNA sequence: TGTGCCAGTAGAGCCGACAGGGGGCGCGGTGGCTACACCTTC. It specifies CASRADRGRGGYTF.

The V gene is TRBV27, the J gene TRBJ2-1; 10 bases align to TRBD2. The CDR3 loop spans 16 amino acids. With 0 bases clipped from V and 8 bases from J, the junction kept 7 bases outside the gene matches. Germline values: CDR1 MNHEY, CDR2 SMNVEV (reference sequence). CDR3 protein: CASSLSRAGGRHEQFF. CDR3 nucleotides: TGTGCCAGCAGTTTATCCCGAGCGGGAGGGCGGCATGAGCAGTTCTTC.

The chain recombines TRBV19 with TRBJ2-1; weak D call: TRBD2 (6 bases). V shed 8 bases and J shed 0 bases, with 20 bases lying between them. The CDR3 is made up of 17 amino acids. Per the germline V gene, CDR1 is LNHDA and CDR2 is SQIVND (reference sequence). The CDR3 sequence: CASGGLRKAFSYNEQFF. In DNA form, the CDR3 reads TGTGCCAGTGGGGGACTCAGGAAGGCCTTCTCCTACAATGAGCAGTTCTTC.

The gene calls are TRBV2 and TRBJ2-3, with TRBD2 matching 8 bases. V gave up 7 bases and J gave up 0 bases; unmatched junction bases: 6. The CDR3 is made up of 15 amino acids. Germline loops: CDR1 SNHLY, CDR2 FYNNEI. CDR3 protein: CASKGLELSTDTQYF. In DNA form, the CDR3 reads TGTGCCAGCAAGGGACTAGAGTTGAGCACAGATACGCAGTATTTT.

The rearrangement links TRBV14 to TRBJ1-2; the D is unclear. There are 14 residues in the CDR3. Germline CDR1 reads SGHDN; CDR2 reads FVKESK. V was clipped by 0 bases and J by 4 bases, with 9 bases between them. The CDR3 here is CASSQDMRAYGYTF. CDR3 bases: TGTGCCAGCAGCCAAGATATGAGGGCCTATGGCTACACCTTC. Variable domain in full (rest from reference TRBV14 and TRBJ1-2): EAGVTQFPSHSVIEKGQTVTLRCDPISGHDNLYWYRRVMGKEIKFLLHFVKESKQDESGMPNNRFLAERTGGTYSTLKVQPAELEDSGVYFCASSQDMRAYGYTFGSGTRLTVV.

The chain links TRBV18 to TRBJ1-1; the match to TRBD1 covers 8 bases. The CDR3 contains 13 residues. CDR1 KGHSH and CDR2 LQKENI come from the germline V gene. After removal of 8 bases from V and 6 bases from J, the junction contained 8 bases not matched to a gene. CDR3 bases: TGTGCCAGCGCCGACAGGGGAGGGGCTGAAGCTTTCTTT. Translation gives CASADRGGAEAFF.

This clone was seen just once. The CDR3 loop is CASSPSGNSYNEQFF. The CDR3 region has the DNA TGCGCCAGCAGCCCTAGCGGAAACTCCTACAATGAGCAGTTCTTC. The chain employs TRBV5-1 and TRBJ2-1; 7 nucleotides agree with TRBD2. The trim removed 4 bases at V and 0 bases at J, leaving 4 bases unmatched. The CDR3 length is 15 residues. Germline CDR1 is SGHRS and CDR2 is YFSETQ.

This rearrangement joins TRBV7-2 to TRBJ2-3; no definite D call. V lost 5 bases, J lost 9 bases, and 12 bases lay in between. Germline V gene sequence: CDR1 SGHTA, CDR2 FQGNSA. The CDR3 totals 12 residues. The CDR3 sequence is CASSPQAVTQYF. Written as DNA, the CDR3 is TGTGCCAGCAGCCCCCAGGCAGTGACGCAGTATTTT.

The chain uses TRBV2 and TRBJ1-2; TRBD1 matches at 9 bases. V was clipped by 5 bases and J by 6 bases; unmatched bases: 7. Germline CDR1 reads SNHLY; CDR2 reads FYNNEI. CDR3 length equals 14 residues. The CDR3 region has the DNA TGTGCCAGCAGTCCGGGATGGACAGGGGATGGCTACACCTTC. This codes for CASSPGWTGDGYTF.

The chain is built from TRBV7-2 and TRBJ1-5; no definite D call. Deletions cut 0 bases from V and 7 bases from J, with 13 bases between. The CDR3 contains 15 residues. Germline V gene data show CDR1 as SGHTA and CDR2 as FQGNSA. The CDR3 DNA is TGTGCCAGCAGCTTAGCATTCGGGGTTGGGCAGCCCCAGCATTTT. It translates to CASSLAFGVGQPQHF.

This chain joins TRBV7-3 and TRBJ1-1; D remains unclear. V lost 4 bases to trimming and J lost 7 bases, with 16 bases between them. Germline V gene lookup returns CDR1 SGHTA and CDR2 FQGTGA. CDR3 length equals 14 residues. CDR3 bases: TGTGCCAGCAGCTACGGTCCCCTAGGTAGTGAAGCTTTCTTT. Translated: CASSYGPLGSEAFF.

V and J are TRBV7-2 and TRBJ1-2, with TRBD1 identical over 7 bases. V shed 5 bases and J 4 bases; nucleotides not matched to a gene: 7. The CDR3 runs 14 residues. Germline assignment: CDR1 SGHTA and CDR2 FQGNSA. Here the CDR3 reads CASSGRQGGYGYTF. CDR3 DNA: TGTGCCAGCAGCGGCAGACAGGGTGGCTATGGCTACACCTTC.

The CDR3 region is CASSLGRGFGYGYTF. CDR3 nucleotide sequence: TGTGCCAGCAGCTTGGGCAGGGGGTTCGGCTATGGCTACACCTTC. V gene TRBV5-8 combines with J gene TRBJ1-2; 7 bases line up with TRBD1. Germline CDR1 reads SGHTS; CDR2 reads YDEGEE. The CDR3 is made up of 15 amino acids. Trimming took 0 bases from V and 4 from J; bases not matched to a gene: 6.

This chain joins TRBV11-3 and TRBJ2-5; D might be TRBD1 (6 bases). The CDR3 has 13 amino acids. The V gene lost 6 bases and the J gene lost 5 bases, with 13 bases spanning the gap. CDR1 is SGHNT, CDR2 YENEEA, per germline. The CDR3 loop reads CASSFDRRETQYF. CDR3 DNA: TGTGCCAGCAGTTTCGACAGGCGCGAGACCCAGTACTTC.

V usage is TRBV19 and J usage is TRBJ1-2; D unclear. Germline V gene lookup returns CDR1 LNHDA and CDR2 SQIVND (reference sequence). The CDR3 is made up of 13 amino acids. Trimming shortened V by 3 bases and J by 4 bases, and 9 bases separated the two germline ends. CDR3 sequence: CASSISAVYGYTF. DNA for the CDR3: TGTGCCAGTAGTATCTCCGCAGTCTATGGCTACACCTTC. The full variable domain, in which reference TRBV19 and TRBJ1-2 provide the parts outside the CDR3, is DGGITQSPKYLFRKEGQNVTLSCEQNLNHDAMYWYRQDPGQGLRLIYYSQIVNDFQKGDIAEGYSVSREKKESFPLTVTSAQKNPTAFYLCASSISAVYGYTFGSGTRLTVV.

The chain joins TRBV6-5 to TRBJ1-1; no clear D gene. Germline CDR1 reads MNHEY; CDR2 reads SVGAGI. The CDR3 is 13 amino acids. The V end lost 6 bases, the J end lost 4 bases, and 12 bases lay between the germline ends. The CDR3 loop reads CASRPTRVTEAFF. In DNA form, the CDR3 reads TGTGCCAGCAGACCGACCCGGGTCACTGAAGCTTTCTTT.

This rearrangement joins TRBV6-1 to TRBJ1-3; TRBD1 aligns across 9 bases. CDR3 length: 16 residues. Germline CDR1 is MNHNS and CDR2 is SASEGT. V gave up 4 bases and J gave up 3 bases; unmatched junction bases: 7. CDR3 coding DNA: TGTGCCAGCAGTGGACTATACAGGGGGCTTGGAAACACCATATATTTT. The encoded protein is CASSGLYRGLGNTIYF.

The rearrangement joins TRBV7-2 to TRBJ1-2; TRBD1 is a possible D gene (5 bases). With 2 bases removed from V and 0 bases from J, the gap between germline ends came to 10 bases. CDR3 length equals 15 residues. Germline values: CDR1 SGHTA, CDR2 FQGNSA. In nucleotides, the CDR3 is TGTGCCAGCAGCTTAACAGGCCTAGCTAACTATGGCTACACCTTC. Encoded protein: CASSLTGLANYGYTF.

This sequence joins TRBV7-2 and TRBJ1-2; 7 bases line up with TRBD1. From germline, CDR1 is SGHTA and CDR2 FQGNSA. V was clipped by 5 bases and J by 0 bases; unmatched bases: 18. The CDR3 sequence is 19 residues long. This CDR3 reads CASSTPQGGGSGSNYGYTF. For the CDR3, the DNA is TGTGCCAGCAGCACACCCCAGGGGGGCGGTTCAGGGTCTAACTATGGCTACACCTTC.

This clone has more than one count but fewer than ten. The chain employs TRBV20-1 and TRBJ2-2, with D perhaps TRBD2 (5 bases). The CDR3 spans 14 residues. V was trimmed by 3 bases and J by 5 bases, leaving 13 bases between them. CDR1 and CDR2 from the germline V gene are DFQATT and SNEGSKA (reference sequence). CDR3 sequence reads: CSASRGRETGELFF. The CDR3 nucleotides are TGCAGTGCTAGTCGAGGGAGAGAAACCGGGGAGCTGTTTTTT.

This clone was detected ten times or more. V gene TRBV6-2 or TRBV6-3 combines with J gene TRBJ1-5; D possibly corresponds to TRBD1 (5 bases). CDR1 and CDR2 from the germline V gene are MNHEY and SVGEGT. Trimming cost V 4 bases and J 2 bases, with 15 bases left between them. The CDR3 has 16 residues. This chain's CDR3 is CASSSVSGNGNQPQHF. In DNA, the CDR3 is TGTGCCAGCAGTTCCGTCTCAGGGAACGGCAATCAGCCCCAGCATTTT.

J is TRBJ2-7 and V is TRBV19, with TRBD1 as a possible D gene (5 bases). Germline V gene data show CDR1 as LNHDA and CDR2 as SQIVND (reference sequence). V lost 2 bases to trimming and J lost 3 bases, with 11 bases between them. This CDR3 comprises 14 residues. The CDR3, as DNA: TGTGCCAGTAGTATAAGGGGTCAGGACTACGAGCAGTACTTC. The encoded protein is CASSIRGQDYEQYF.

This rearrangement joins TRBV28 to TRBJ1-4; D remains ambiguous. In germline, CDR1 is MDHEN, CDR2 SYDVKM. V lost 1 base, J lost 0 bases, and 6 bases lay in between. The length of the CDR3 is 15 residues. CDR3 residues: CASSLFGATNEKLFF. The CDR3 coding sequence is TGTGCCAGCAGTTTATTCGGGGCAACTAATGAAAAACTGTTTTTT.

This rearrangement joins TRBV2 to TRBJ2-7; possibly TRBD2 for D (5 bases). Trimming cost V 2 bases and J 1 base, with 15 bases left between them. The CDR3 sequence is 16 residues long. Germline CDR1 reads SNHLY; CDR2 reads FYNNEI. The CDR3, as DNA: TGTGCCAGCAGTGAAAGGGCAGACTATATGTCCTACGAGCAGTACTTC. It yields the protein CASSERADYMSYEQYF. The full variable domain, in which reference TRBV2 and TRBJ2-7 provide the parts outside the CDR3, is EPEVTQTPSHQVTQMGQEVILRCVPISNHLYFYWYRQILGQKVEFLVSFYNNEISEKSEIFDDQFSVERPDGSNFTLKIRSTKLEDSAMYFCASSERADYMSYEQYFGPGTRLTVT.

J is TRBJ1-1 and V is TRBV11-1; 8 bases line up with TRBD1. Looked up from germline, CDR1 is SGHAT and CDR2 is FQDESV (reference sequence). The CDR3 is 15 amino acids. V lost 1 base and J lost 2; bases outside the gene matches: 3. The CDR3 DNA reads TGTGCCAGCAGCTTAGGGACAGGGATTAACACTGAAGCTTTCTTT. It yields the protein CASSLGTGINTEAFF.